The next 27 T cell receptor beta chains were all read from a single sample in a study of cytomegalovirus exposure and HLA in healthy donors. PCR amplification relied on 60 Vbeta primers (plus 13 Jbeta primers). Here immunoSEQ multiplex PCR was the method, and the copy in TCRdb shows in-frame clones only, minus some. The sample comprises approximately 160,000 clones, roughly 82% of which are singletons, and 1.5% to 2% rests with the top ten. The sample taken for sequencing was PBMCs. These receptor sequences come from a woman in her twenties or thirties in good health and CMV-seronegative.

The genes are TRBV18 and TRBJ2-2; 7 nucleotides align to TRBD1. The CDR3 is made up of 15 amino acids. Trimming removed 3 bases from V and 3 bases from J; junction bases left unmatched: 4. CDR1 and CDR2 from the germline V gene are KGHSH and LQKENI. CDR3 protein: CASSPLGQHTGELFF. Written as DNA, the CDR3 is TGTGCCAGCTCACCTTTGGGACAGCACACCGGGGAGCTGTTTTTT.

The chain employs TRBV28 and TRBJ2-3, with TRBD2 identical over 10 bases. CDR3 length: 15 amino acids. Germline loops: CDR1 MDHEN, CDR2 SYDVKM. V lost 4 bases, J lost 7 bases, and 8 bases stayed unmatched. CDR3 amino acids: CASSSSGRVLNTQYF. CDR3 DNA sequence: TGTGCCAGCAGTTCAAGCGGGAGGGTATTAAATACGCAGTATTTT.

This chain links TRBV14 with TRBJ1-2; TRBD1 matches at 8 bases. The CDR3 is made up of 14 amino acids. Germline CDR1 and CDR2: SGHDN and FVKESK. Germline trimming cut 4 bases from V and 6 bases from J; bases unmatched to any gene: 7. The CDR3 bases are TGTGCCAGCAGCCTCGACAGGGGAAGACATGGCTACACCTTC. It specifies CASSLDRGRHGYTF.

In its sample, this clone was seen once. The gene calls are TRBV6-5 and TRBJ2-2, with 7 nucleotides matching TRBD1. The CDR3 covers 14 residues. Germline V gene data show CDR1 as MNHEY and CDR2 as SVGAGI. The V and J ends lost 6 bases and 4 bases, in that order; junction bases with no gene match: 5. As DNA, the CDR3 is TGTGCCAGCAGGGGGACAGCCTCCACCGGGGAGCTGTTTTTT. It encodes CASRGTASTGELFF.

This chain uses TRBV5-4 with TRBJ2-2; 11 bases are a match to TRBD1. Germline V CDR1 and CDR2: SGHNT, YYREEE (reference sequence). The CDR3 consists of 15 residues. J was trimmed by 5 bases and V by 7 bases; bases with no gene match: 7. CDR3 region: CASRTGQGGTGELFF. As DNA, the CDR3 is TGTGCCAGCCGAACGGGACAGGGGGGTACCGGGGAGCTGTTTTTT.

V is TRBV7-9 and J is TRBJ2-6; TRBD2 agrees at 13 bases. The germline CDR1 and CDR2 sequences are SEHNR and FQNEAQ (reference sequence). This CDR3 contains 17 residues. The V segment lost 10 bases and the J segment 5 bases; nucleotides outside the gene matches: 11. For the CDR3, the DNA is TGTGCCACCCAAACCGGGACTAGCGGGACTTGGGCCAACGTCCTGACTTTC. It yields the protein CATQTGTSGTWANVLTF.

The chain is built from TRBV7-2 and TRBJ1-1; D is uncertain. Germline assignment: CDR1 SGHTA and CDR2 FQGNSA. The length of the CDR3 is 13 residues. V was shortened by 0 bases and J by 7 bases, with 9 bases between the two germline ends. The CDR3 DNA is TGTGCCAGCAGCTTAGCGAGGGAGAGTGAAGCTTTCTTT. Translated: CASSLARESEAFF.

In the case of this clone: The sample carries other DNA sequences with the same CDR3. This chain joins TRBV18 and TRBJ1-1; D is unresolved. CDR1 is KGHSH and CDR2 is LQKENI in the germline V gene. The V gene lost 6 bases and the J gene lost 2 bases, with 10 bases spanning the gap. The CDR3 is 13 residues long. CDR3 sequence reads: CASSPRQNTEAFF. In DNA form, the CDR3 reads TGTGCCAGCTCGCCTAGGCAAAACACTGAAGCTTTCTTT. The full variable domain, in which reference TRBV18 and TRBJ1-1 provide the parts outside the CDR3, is NAGVMQNPRHLVRRRGQEARLRCSPMKGHSHVYWYRQLPEEGLKFMVYLQKENIIDESGMPKERFSAEFPKEGPSILRIQQVVRGDSAAYFCASSPRQNTEAFFGQGTRLTVV.

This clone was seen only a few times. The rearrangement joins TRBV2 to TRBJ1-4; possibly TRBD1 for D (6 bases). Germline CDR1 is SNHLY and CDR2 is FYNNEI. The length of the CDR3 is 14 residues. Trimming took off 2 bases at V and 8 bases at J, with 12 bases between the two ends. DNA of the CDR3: TGTGCCAGCAGTGAAACAGGGACGGGGGAAAAACTGTTTTTT. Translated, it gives CASSETGTGEKLFF.

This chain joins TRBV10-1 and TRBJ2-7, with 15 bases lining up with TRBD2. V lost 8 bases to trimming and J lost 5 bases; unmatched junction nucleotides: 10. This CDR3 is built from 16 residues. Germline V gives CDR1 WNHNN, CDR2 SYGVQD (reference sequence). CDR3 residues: CASLEPGLAGGNEQYF. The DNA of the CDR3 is TGCGCCAGCCTCGAGCCGGGACTAGCGGGAGGCAACGAGCAGTACTTC.

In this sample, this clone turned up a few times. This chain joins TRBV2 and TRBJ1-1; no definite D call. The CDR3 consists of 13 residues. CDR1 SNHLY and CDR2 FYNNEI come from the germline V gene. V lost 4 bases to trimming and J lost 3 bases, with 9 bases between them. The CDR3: CASSVGEDTEAFF. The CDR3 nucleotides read TGTGCCAGCAGTGTTGGGGAGGACACTGAAGCTTTCTTT.

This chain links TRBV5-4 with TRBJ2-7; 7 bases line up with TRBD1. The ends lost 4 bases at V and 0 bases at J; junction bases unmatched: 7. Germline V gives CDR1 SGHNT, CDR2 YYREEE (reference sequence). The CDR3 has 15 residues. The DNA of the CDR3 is TGTGCCAGCAGCAAAACAGGGGTTCCCTCCTACGAGCAGTACTTC. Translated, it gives CASSKTGVPSYEQYF.

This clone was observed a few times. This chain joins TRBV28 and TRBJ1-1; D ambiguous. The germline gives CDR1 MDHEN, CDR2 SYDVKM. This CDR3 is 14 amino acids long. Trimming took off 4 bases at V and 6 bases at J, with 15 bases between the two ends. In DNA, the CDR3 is TGTGCCAGCAGTTCAGGACTCCTTCTGGCTGAAGCTTTCTTT. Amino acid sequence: CASSSGLLLAEAFF.

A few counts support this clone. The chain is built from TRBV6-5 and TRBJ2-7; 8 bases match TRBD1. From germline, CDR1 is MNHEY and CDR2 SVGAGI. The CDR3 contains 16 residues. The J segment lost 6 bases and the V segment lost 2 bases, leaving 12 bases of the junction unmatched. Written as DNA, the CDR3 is TGTGCCAGCAGTTACCCGGCAGGACAGGGCCTTCTCGAGCAGTACTTC. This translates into CASSYPAGQGLLEQYF.

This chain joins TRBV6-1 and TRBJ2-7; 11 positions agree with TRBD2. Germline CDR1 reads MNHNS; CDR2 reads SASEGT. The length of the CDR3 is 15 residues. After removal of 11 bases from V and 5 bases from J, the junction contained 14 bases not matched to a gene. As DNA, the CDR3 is TGTGCCGGCGGATCGACTAGCGGGATCATCCACGAGCAGTACTTC. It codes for CAGGSTSGIIHEQYF.

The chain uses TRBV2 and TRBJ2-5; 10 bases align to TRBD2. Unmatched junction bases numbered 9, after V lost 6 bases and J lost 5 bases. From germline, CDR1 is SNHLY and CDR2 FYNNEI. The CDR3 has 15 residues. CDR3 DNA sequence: TGTGCCAGCAGCCTTACTAGCGGGATAAGGGAGACCCAGTACTTC. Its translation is CASSLTSGIRETQYF.

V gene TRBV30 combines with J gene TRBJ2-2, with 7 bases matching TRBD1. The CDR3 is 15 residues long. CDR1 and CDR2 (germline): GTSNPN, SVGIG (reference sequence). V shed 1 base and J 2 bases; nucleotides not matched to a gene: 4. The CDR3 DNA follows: TGTGCCTGGAGTGGGGACAGCCTCAACACCGGGGAGCTGTTTTTT. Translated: CAWSGDSLNTGELFF.

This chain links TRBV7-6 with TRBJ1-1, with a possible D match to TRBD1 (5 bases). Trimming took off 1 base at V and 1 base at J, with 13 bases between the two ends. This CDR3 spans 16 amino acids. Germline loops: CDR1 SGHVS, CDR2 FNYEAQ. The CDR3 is CASSLGWGSQNTEAFF. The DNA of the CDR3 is TGTGCCAGCAGCTTAGGGTGGGGCTCCCAGAACACTGAAGCTTTCTTT.

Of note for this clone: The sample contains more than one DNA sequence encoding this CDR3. CDR3 residues: CASSYSTGYYGYTF. The CDR3 DNA reads TGTGCCAGCAGTTACTCCACGGGATACTATGGCTACACCTTC. The chain joins TRBV6-6 to TRBJ1-2; D unclear. Per germline, CDR1 MNHNY and CDR2 SVGAGI (reference sequence). This CDR3 has 14 residues. V dropped 0 bases and J dropped 3 bases, with 8 bases sitting between them.

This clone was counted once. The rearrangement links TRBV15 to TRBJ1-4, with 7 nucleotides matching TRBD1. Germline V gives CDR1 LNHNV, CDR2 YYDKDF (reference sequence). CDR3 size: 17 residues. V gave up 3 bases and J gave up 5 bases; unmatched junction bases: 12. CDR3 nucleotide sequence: TGTGCCACCAGCAGTCCGGGACAGAGTAATTTAAATGAAAAACTGTTTTTT. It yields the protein CATSSPGQSNLNEKLFF.

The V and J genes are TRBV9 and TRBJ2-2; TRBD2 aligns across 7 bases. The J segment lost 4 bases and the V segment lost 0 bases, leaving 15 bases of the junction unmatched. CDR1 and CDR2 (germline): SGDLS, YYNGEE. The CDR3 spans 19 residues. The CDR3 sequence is CASSVARGLAGRFTGELFF. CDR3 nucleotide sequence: TGTGCCAGCAGCGTAGCAAGGGGCCTCGCCGGGAGGTTCACCGGGGAGCTGTTTTTT. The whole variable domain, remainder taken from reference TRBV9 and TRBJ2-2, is DSGVTQTPKHLITATGQRVTLRCSPRSGDLSVYWYQQSLDQGLQFLIQYYNGEERAKGNILERFSAQQFPDLHSELNLSSLELGDSALYFCASSVARGLAGRFTGELFFGEGSRLTVL.

The CDR3 spells CASSDGQGIEQFF. The CDR3 DNA is TGCGCCAGCAGTGATGGGCAGGGGATTGAGCAGTTCTTC. This rearrangement joins TRBV10-1 to TRBJ2-1, with D possibly matching TRBD1 (6 bases). This CDR3 comprises 13 residues. V dropped 3 bases and J dropped 9 bases, with 12 bases sitting between them. The germline V gene encodes CDR1 WNHNN and CDR2 SYGVQD (reference sequence).

CDR3 region: CASSMGGGNQPQHF. DNA for the CDR3: TGTGCCAGCAGTATGGGTGGGGGGAATCAGCCCCAGCATTTT. The chain is built from TRBV27 and TRBJ1-5; perhaps TRBD1 as D (5 bases). This CDR3 region has 14 residues. V was clipped by 5 bases and J by 4 bases, with 12 bases between them. The V gene's germline CDR1 is MNHEY and CDR2 SMNVEV (reference sequence).

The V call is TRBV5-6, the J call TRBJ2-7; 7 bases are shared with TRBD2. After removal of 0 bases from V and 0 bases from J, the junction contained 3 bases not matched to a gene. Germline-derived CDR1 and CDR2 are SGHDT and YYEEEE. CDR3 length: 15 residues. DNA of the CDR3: TGTGCCAGCAGCTTGGGGTGGGACTACTCCTACGAGCAGTACTTC. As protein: CASSLGWDYSYEQYF.

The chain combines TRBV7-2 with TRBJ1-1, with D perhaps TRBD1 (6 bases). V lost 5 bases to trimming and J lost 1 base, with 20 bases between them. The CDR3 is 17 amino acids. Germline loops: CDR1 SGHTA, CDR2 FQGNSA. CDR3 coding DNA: TGTGCCAGCAGCCCAATACGGGGGGCGCGGGGGAACACTGAAGCTTTCTTT. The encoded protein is CASSPIRGARGNTEAFF.

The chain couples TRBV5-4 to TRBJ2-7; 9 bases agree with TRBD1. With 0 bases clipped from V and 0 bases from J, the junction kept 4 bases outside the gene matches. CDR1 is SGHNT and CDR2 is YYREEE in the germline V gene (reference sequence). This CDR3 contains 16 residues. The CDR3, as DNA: TGTGCCAGCAGCTTGGGACCGGGACAGGGCTCCTACGAGCAGTACTTC. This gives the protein CASSLGPGQGSYEQYF.

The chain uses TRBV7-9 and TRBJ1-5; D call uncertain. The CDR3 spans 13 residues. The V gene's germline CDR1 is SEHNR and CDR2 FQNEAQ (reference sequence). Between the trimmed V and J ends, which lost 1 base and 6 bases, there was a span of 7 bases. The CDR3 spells CASSLEGSQPQHF. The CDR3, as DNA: TGTGCCAGCAGCTTAGAAGGGAGTCAGCCCCAGCATTTT.